This TCR beta chain is drawn from a study of blood T cell repertoires in COVID-19. Study context: Samples came from the United States, Italy and Spain, spanning acute and convalescent COVID-19. Sources were T cells, B-cell-depleted T cells, or PBMCs; the material itself was cDNA or gDNA.

Germline CDR1 reads SGHTA; CDR2 reads FQGNSA. V shed 4 bases and J shed 4 bases, with 13 bases lying between them. The CDR3 is 14 residues long. In the study's own analysis: Reference gene primer amplification gave estimated nucleated cell counts. Assay: immunoSEQ multiplex PCR; the TCRdb copy retains only in-frame clones and omits some. V and J calls and clone size are those listed in that table; D and trimming were worked out from the DNA. The sample has about 150,000 clones, approximately 80% seen once; the top ten hold under 2.5%. The chain employs TRBV7-2 and TRBJ1-2, with unresolved D. The receptor comes from a man between 65 and 79 years old with acute or convalescent COVID-19. What was sequenced was peripheral blood. In DNA form, the CDR3 reads TGTGCCAGCAGCTCCGGGGTCCTACCCTATGGCTACACCTTC. It is translated as CASSSGVLPYGYTF.